This T cell receptor (beta chain) was sequenced in a study of T cell changes during pregnancy in multiple sclerosis (dated by TCRdb to between 2017 and 2020). Turning to the overall study: Changes in the T cell repertoire over the course of pregnancy were examined in this study in women with multiple sclerosis.

In regard to this clone: Its antigen specificity is not known. Per-base quality was not reported, and no clone a single base away is much larger than it.

Per the germline V gene, SGHDN is the CDR1 and FVKESK is the CDR2. Taken from cysteine to phenylalanine, the CDR3 has 17 residues. Left in the record is the CDR3 DNA by itself, 51 bases read in frame from the first base. V lost 1 base and J lost 5 bases, and the count of bases not matched to a germline gene is 11. Library generation was performed with the immunoSEQ multiplex PCR assay. Entries here come from immuneACCESS through TCRdb and include only in-frame sequences with V and J called. Some clones fail to appear in such tables; in the studies checked, an unresolved V gene covers under half of the shortfall, and the cause of the remainder is unknown. In this sample the table shows tens of thousands of clones, around 91% of which occur a single time. Jointly, the top ten make up over 1.2% of the sample.

The sequencing used peripheral blood, collected in the third trimester of pregnancy. The chain links TRBV14 with TRBJ1-2; 9 central nucleotides agree with TRBD1. This clonotype originated in a female donor in good health, enrolled as a control in a pregnancy study. The sequenced DNA is TGTGCCAGCAGCCAAGTACAGGGGGCCCCTCCACCTTATGGCTACACCTTC. It specifies CASSQVQGAPPPYGYTF.